Sequencing of this T cell receptor (beta chain) was carried out in a study of OX40 agonist ivuxolimab in advanced cancers. About the research overall: Ivuxolimab, an agonistic anti-OX40 (CD134) antibody, was given to patients. Study results and limitations: At doses 0.1 to 3.0 mg/kg, CD4+ and CD8+ clones expanded.

Germline lookup yields CDR1 MRHNA and CDR2 SNTAGT. This CDR3 is 15 amino acids long. Of note for this clone: Its specificity is not known. The junction differs from germline at one of its ends, possibly a read error.

The timepoints at which blood was sampled were baseline, cycle 4 day 1, and cycle 7 day 1. Using immunoSEQ multiplex PCR, the repertoire was profiled, and TCRdb retains in-frame clones only, with some absent. This sample has 20,000 or so clones; more than 70% occur once, and the top ten carry 10% to 12%. V is TRBV6-4 and J is TRBJ2-2, with 8 bases aligning to TRBD1. The sample consisted of CD4+ or CD8+ T cells sorted from blood, taken in a trial of the OX40 agonist ivuxolimab. The TCR sequence derives from an adult with an advanced solid tumor such as melanoma, head and neck, liver or kidney cancer. CDR3 in DNA: TGTGCCAGCAGTACGAGACAGGGGTCAGGCCGGGGAGCTGTTTTT. Protein: CASSTRQGSGRGAVF.